Each of the 32 T cell receptor beta chains below was sequenced from the same sample in a study of patients and donors after allogeneic stem cell transplantation. MiXCR was run by TCRdb on the RT-PCR reads, yielding one entry per CDR3 protein. The sample records about a million distinct CDR3 sequences, 15% to 20% being singletons. The sequenced sample was blood, either unsorted or a sorted T cell fraction (not recorded which). These receptors originate from a human donor who was either an allogeneic HSCT recipient or a stem cell or donor lymphocyte infusion donor (not recorded which). It is not recorded whose cells these are; they may come from a transplant donor.

This chain joins TRBV20-1 and TRBJ2-1, with 13 bases aligning to TRBD2. This CDR3 spans 15 amino acids. The ends lost 2 bases at V and 9 bases at J; junction bases unmatched: 7. The V gene's germline CDR1 is DFQATT and CDR2 SNEGSKA (reference sequence). The CDR3 region is CSARRTSGRTPEQFF. CDR3 sequence (DNA): TGCAGTGCTAGAAGGACTAGCGGGAGAACTCCTGAGCAGTTCTTC.

The chain carries TRBV20-1 and TRBJ1-2; tentatively, D is TRBD1 (5 bases). V lost 4 bases and J lost 5, with 17 bases in between. Germline V gene data show CDR1 as DFQATT and CDR2 as SNEGSKA (reference sequence). The CDR3 covers 14 residues. The CDR3 reads CSATQAGLGYGYTF. The DNA of the CDR3 is TGCAGTGCTACGCAGGCAGGGTTAGGGTATGGCTACACCTTC.

This clonotype has only a few counts. CDR3 region: CASSLRGWTSHDNEQFF. CDR3 coding DNA: TGTGCCAGCAGCTTAAGAGGCTGGACTAGCCATGACAATGAGCAGTTCTTC. The J gene is TRBJ2-1, the V gene TRBV7-2, with TRBD2 matching 8 bases. This CDR3 region has 17 residues. Germline assignment: CDR1 SGHTA and CDR2 FQGNSA. Unmatched junction bases numbered 11, after V lost 2 bases and J lost 5 bases.

This rearrangement joins TRBV25-1 to TRBJ2-7, with 8 bases lining up with TRBD1. Germline V gene data show CDR1 as MGHDK and CDR2 as SYGVNS. Losses at the gene ends were 1 base for V and 6 bases for J; bases not matched to a gene: 5. The length of the CDR3 is 14 residues. The CDR3: CASSEWGTGREQYF. CDR3 bases: TGTGCCAGCAGTGAATGGGGGACAGGTCGCGAGCAGTACTTC.

V gene TRBV25-1 combines with J gene TRBJ1-2, with 7 bases lining up with TRBD1. This CDR3 has 14 amino acids. Trimming removed 4 bases from V and 4 bases from J; junction bases left unmatched: 6. Per germline, CDR1 MGHDK and CDR2 SYGVNS. CDR3 protein: CASSARGGSYGYTF. The CDR3 DNA sequence: TGTGCCAGCAGTGCCCGAGGGGGCAGCTATGGCTACACCTTC.

The chain carries TRBV24-1 and TRBJ2-1, with 9 nucleotides matching TRBD2. The CDR3 totals 19 residues. Germline V gene data show CDR1 as KGHDR and CDR2 as SFDVKD. After removal of 0 bases from V and 7 bases from J, the junction contained 15 bases not matched to a gene. This chain's CDR3 is CATSDLGPTSGDGKNEQFF. As DNA, the CDR3 is TGTGCCACCAGTGATTTGGGCCCGACTAGCGGAGATGGGAAAAATGAGCAGTTCTTC.

This clonotype was seen a handful of times. The chain combines TRBV6-5 with TRBJ1-6; D is unclear. The CDR3 spans 14 residues. The germline V gene has CDR1 MNHEY and CDR2 SVGAGI. V dropped 2 bases and J dropped 5 bases, with 7 bases sitting between them. The DNA of the CDR3 is TGTGCCAGCAGTTACAGGTGGGATAATTCACCCCTCCACTTT. Residues: CASSYRWDNSPLHF.

This rearrangement joins TRBV20-1 to TRBJ2-2; TRBD1 agrees at 11 bases. The CDR3 is 16 amino acids. CDR1 DFQATT and CDR2 SNEGSKA come from the germline V gene (reference sequence). V was pared by 1 base and J by 4 bases, with 5 bases of the junction left unmatched. The CDR3 spells CSARAWDRGITGELFF. CDR3 coding DNA: TGCAGTGCTAGAGCATGGGACAGGGGGATCACCGGGGAGCTGTTTTTT.

This clonotype was counted only a few times. The chain joins TRBV5-1 to TRBJ2-3; TRBD2 aligns across 14 bases. This CDR3 is 16 amino acids long. J lost 3 bases, V lost 5 bases, and 5 bases had no gene match. Germline V gene data show CDR1 as SGHRS and CDR2 as YFSETQ. The CDR3 loop is CASRLRTSGRTDTQYF. CDR3 bases: TGCGCCAGCAGGCTTAGGACTAGCGGGAGGACAGATACGCAGTATTTT.

This chain connects TRBV27 to TRBJ1-4; no reliable D call. The CDR3 sequence is 12 residues long. The V end was cut by 2 bases, the J end by 5 bases, with 3 bases between. Germline V CDR1 and CDR2: MNHEY, SMNVEV (reference sequence). For the CDR3, the DNA is TGTGCCAGCAGTTTACCGAATGAAAAACTGTTTTTT. It is translated as CASSLPNEKLFF.

This clonotype showed up just a few times. CDR3 coding DNA: TGTGCCAGCAGCCATTCAGGGGATTCGGGAAACACCATATATTTT. Protein product: CASSHSGDSGNTIYF. The chain uses TRBV7-9 and TRBJ1-3, with D possibly matching TRBD1 (6 bases). The V gene lost 5 bases and the J gene lost 4 bases, with 15 bases spanning the gap. The CDR3 runs 15 residues. Germline V gives CDR1 SEHNR, CDR2 FQNEAQ (reference sequence).

The V gene is TRBV30, the J gene TRBJ2-2; D call uncertain. V dropped 1 base and J dropped 6 bases, with 15 bases sitting between them. The V gene's germline CDR1 is GTSNPN and CDR2 SVGIG (reference sequence). The CDR3 consists of 15 residues. The CDR3 nucleotides read TGTGCCTGGAGTGGACCAACTTACCCCCCCGGGGAGCTGTTTTTT. It is translated as CAWSGPTYPPGELFF.

The chain joins TRBV7-9 to TRBJ2-6; no definite D call. Germline CDR1 is SEHNR and CDR2 is FQNEAQ (reference sequence). This CDR3 is 15 amino acids long. The ends were cut back, 4 bases at V and 2 bases at J, with 9 bases in the middle. In nucleotides, the CDR3 is TGTGCCAGCAGCTCGTGGGCCCCTGGGGCCAACGTCCTGACTTTC. Protein sequence: CASSSWAPGANVLTF.

J is TRBJ2-7 and V is TRBV24-1; 10 bases align to TRBD1. The CDR3 sequence is 14 residues long. The V gene's germline CDR1 is KGHDR and CDR2 SFDVKD. V gave up 6 bases and J gave up 8 bases; unmatched junction bases: 9. The CDR3 sequence is CATSNPGQGLKQYF. The CDR3 coding sequence is TGTGCCACCAGTAACCCGGGACAGGGGCTAAAGCAGTACTTC.

The CDR3 sequence: CASSPGQGATEQYF. The CDR3 DNA is TGTGCCAGCTCACCGGGACAGGGGGCGACCGAGCAGTACTTC. This chain connects TRBV18 to TRBJ2-7, with 12 bases identical to TRBD1. The CDR3 covers 14 residues. V dropped 3 bases and J dropped 6; count of bases not matched to a gene: 3. Germline V gene sequence: CDR1 KGHSH, CDR2 LQKENI.

This chain uses TRBV6-2 or TRBV6-3 with TRBJ1-5; unclear D gene. Germline values: CDR1 MNHEY, CDR2 SVGEGT. V gave up 4 bases and J gave up 7 bases, with 17 bases separating them. CDR3 length: 15 residues. The CDR3 sequence: CASSSKWQQGQPQHF. The DNA of the CDR3 is TGTGCCAGCAGTTCTAAATGGCAGCAAGGGCAGCCCCAGCATTTT.

This chain links TRBV29-1 with TRBJ2-5; 8 bases align to TRBD1. Trimming at V came to 4 bases and at J to 4 bases, leaving 8 bases not matched to a gene. Germline V gene sequence: CDR1 SQVTM, CDR2 ANQGSEA. CDR3 size: 14 residues. The CDR3 nucleotides read TGCAGCGTTGGGACAGGGACCCGGGGAGAGACCCAGTACTTC. This gives the protein CSVGTGTRGETQYF.

The chain is built from TRBV20-1 and TRBJ2-7; D uncertain. This CDR3 spans 16 amino acids. Trimming shortened V by 6 bases and J by 0 bases, and 21 bases separated the two germline ends. CDR1 is DFQATT, CDR2 SNEGSKA, per germline (reference sequence). CDR3 protein: CSAYHRSLLSSYEQYF. DNA for the CDR3: TGCAGTGCCTATCATCGGAGCTTACTGAGCTCCTACGAGCAGTACTTC.

The rearrangement joins TRBV6-6 to TRBJ2-7; no reliable D call. Germline lookup yields CDR1 MNHNY and CDR2 SVGAGI (reference sequence). The CDR3 runs 11 residues. Trimming cost V 7 bases and J 6 bases, with 10 bases left between them. The CDR3 loop reads CASNPPPEQYF. DNA of the CDR3: TGTGCCAGCAATCCCCCTCCCGAGCAGTACTTC.

This clonotype was detected many times. The chain combines TRBV5-1 with TRBJ2-7; 10 nucleotides match TRBD1. Germline assignment: CDR1 SGHRS and CDR2 YFSETQ. This CDR3 comprises 15 residues. The V gene end was trimmed by 1 base and the J gene end by 1 base; junction bases not matched to a gene: 2. The DNA of the CDR3 is TGCGCCAGCAGCTTGAAGGGACAGGGGTCCTACGAGCAGTACTTC. As protein: CASSLKGQGSYEQYF.

This clonotype was counted only a few times. The chain carries TRBV6-1 and TRBJ1-5; D might be TRBD1 (5 bases). The ends were cut back, 4 bases at V and 4 bases at J, with 11 bases in the middle. This CDR3 has 14 amino acids. CDR1 and CDR2 (germline): MNHNS, SASEGT. The CDR3 sequence: CASSAGTLNQPQHF. CDR3 nucleotide sequence: TGTGCCAGCAGTGCCGGGACCCTGAATCAGCCCCAGCATTTT.

The CDR3 sequence is CSASKAGAHRGREQYF. In nucleotides, the CDR3 is TGCAGTGCTAGTAAGGCGGGGGCCCACCGCGGGCGCGAGCAGTACTTC. V is TRBV20-1 and J is TRBJ2-7; the D gene is possibly TRBD2 (7 bases). Trimming pared 3 bases from V and 6 bases from J, leaving 24 bases between. This CDR3 has 16 amino acids. Per the germline V gene, CDR1 is DFQATT and CDR2 is SNEGSKA (reference sequence).

This clonotype has a handful of counts. This sequence joins TRBV20-1 and TRBJ2-7; 9 bases fit TRBD2. The CDR3 is made up of 14 amino acids. The ends lost 1 base at V and 2 bases at J; junction bases unmatched: 3. The germline V gene encodes CDR1 DFQATT and CDR2 SNEGSKA (reference sequence). The DNA for the CDR3 is TGCAGTGCTAGAGGACTAGCGGTCACCTACGAGCAGTACTTC. Its translation is CSARGLAVTYEQYF.

In this sample, this clonotype turned up a few times. The chain has TRBV12-3 or TRBV12-4 and TRBJ1-2; D remains unclear. The CDR3 spans 14 residues. V lost 6 bases and J 4 bases, leaving 15 bases between the germline ends. DNA for the CDR3: TGTGCCAGCAGCCACGCCGGGCGCGGCTATGGCTACACCTTC. This gives the protein CASSHAGRGYGYTF.

This clonotype was seen repeatedly, ten times or more. V gene TRBV12-3 or TRBV12-4 combines with J gene TRBJ2-5; a weak D match, TRBD2 (6 bases). Trimming removed 3 bases from V and 5 bases from J, with 10 bases in between. The CDR3 sequence is 13 residues long. In nucleotides, the CDR3 is TGTGCCAGCAGTTTGGCGGGATTGGAGACCCAGTACTTC. It specifies CASSLAGLETQYF.

The chain carries TRBV12-2 and TRBJ1-1. TRBV12-2 represents a pseudogene. CDR3 length equals 15 residues. CDR3 nucleotides: TGTGCAAGTCGCTTAGATCGGTGGAGTAGCACTGAAGCTTTCTTT. As protein: CASRLDRWSSTEAFF.

This clonotype was counted only a few times. The chain combines TRBV2 with TRBJ1-2; maybe TRBD1 (5 bases). Trimming removed 1 base from V and 5 bases from J, with 11 bases in between. Germline V CDR1 and CDR2: SNHLY, FYNNEI. The CDR3 length is 14 residues. CDR3 bases: TGTGCCAGCAGTGAAGTAACAGGCGTTTATGGCTACACCTTC. Translating it yields CASSEVTGVYGYTF.

The chain has TRBV2 and TRBJ2-7; the D call may be TRBD1 or TRBD2 (6 bases each). CDR3 size: 13 residues. Germline CDR1 is SNHLY and CDR2 is FYNNEI. V was cut by 2 bases and J by 6 bases, with 11 bases left in between. The CDR3 protein is CASSERGAGEQYF. CDR3 nucleotides: TGTGCCAGCAGTGAAAGGGGGGCGGGCGAGCAGTACTTC.

This chain joins TRBV2 and TRBJ2-7, with D possibly TRBD2 on 6 matching bases. V lost 6 bases and J lost 3, with 15 bases in between. CDR3 length: 14 residues. CDR1 SNHLY and CDR2 FYNNEI come from the germline V gene. The CDR3 reads CASSEGRDIYEQYF. Written as DNA, the CDR3 is TGTGCCAGCAGCGAGGGGCGGGATATCTACGAGCAGTACTTC.

This clonotype was counted only a few times. The chain recombines TRBV29-1 with TRBJ2-4, with D hard to call. This CDR3 is 13 amino acids long. The germline V gene encodes CDR1 SQVTM and CDR2 ANQGSEA. The ends were cut back, 1 base at V and 4 bases at J, with 8 bases in the middle. This chain's CDR3 is CSVEGSSKNIQYF. The CDR3 DNA is TGCAGCGTTGAAGGGAGCAGTAAAAACATTCAGTACTTC.

The rearrangement links TRBV5-6 to TRBJ2-1; no clear D gene. V gave up 1 base and J gave up 7 bases, with 6 bases separating them. The CDR3 is 12 residues long. Germline V gene sequence: CDR1 SGHDT, CDR2 YYEEEE. In DNA form, the CDR3 reads TGTGCCAGCAGCTTGACTCGGAATGAGCAGTTCTTC. Its protein is CASSLTRNEQFF.

This clonotype was recorded many times. This chain connects TRBV5-1 to TRBJ2-3, with 7 bases lining up with TRBD1. V trimming: 3 bases; J trimming: 2 bases; junction bases outside the gene matches: 3. Looked up from germline, CDR1 is SGHRS and CDR2 is YFSETQ. The CDR3 consists of 14 residues. CDR3 coding DNA: TGCGCCAGCAGCTGGGACAGCAACACAGATACGCAGTATTTT. Translation gives CASSWDSNTDTQYF. The full variable domain, with the rest looked up from reference TRBV5-1 and TRBJ2-3, is KAGVTQTPRYLIKTRGQQVTLSCSPISGHRSVSWYQQTPGQGLQFLFEYFSETQRNKGNFPGRFSGRQFSNSRSEMNVSTLELGDSALYLCASSWDSNTDTQYFGPGTRLTVL.